The TCR beta chain under discussion was sequenced for a study of human CD8 memory T cell subsets. This clonotype came up many times. The antigen remains unidentified. Between the trimmed V and J ends, which lost 3 bases and 4 bases, there was a span of 6 bases. Germline V gene data show CDR1 as MGHRA and CDR2 as YSYEKL. This CDR3 comprises 12 residues. Findings and caveats of the study: From the Chao1 estimates, stem-like memory T cells appeared to be more diverse than precursor exhausted T cells. The beta chain was the only T cell receptor chain that the study sequenced. Repertoires of stem-like memory and precursor exhausted T cells showed minimal mutual overlap.

Enriched by negative magnetic separation, total CD8+ T cells were obtained. Generation of TCR beta libraries used UMI-labeled 5' RACE. Each CDR3 protein is one row after TCRdb ran MiXCR on the 5' RACE reads. This sample has about 7,300 distinct CDR3 sequences, with about 3.8% found just once. The sample taken for sequencing was CD8+ T cells from PBMCs. The receptor was isolated from a human donor in good health. V usage is TRBV4-1 and J usage is TRBJ1-2; D gene unclear. The CDR3, as DNA: TGCGCCAGCAGCCATATCGGCTATGGCTACACCTTC. Residues: CASSHIGYGYTF.